This T cell receptor beta chain was captured in a study of CD8 T cells in ankylosing spondylitis. Quantitative 5'-RACE was performed with molecular barcodes, and it yielded the TCR beta libraries. TCRdb passed the 5' RACE reads through MiXCR, listing each CDR3 protein once. The table has around 220,000 distinct CDR3 sequences, roughly 18% seen once; the top ten hold about 42%. This CDR3 comprises 15 residues. Germline trimming cut 6 bases from V and 7 bases from J; bases unmatched to any gene: 4. Study-wide findings and caveats: Disease-associated clones were reportedly significantly overrepresented in matched ankylosing spondylitis synovial fluid. Typical of ankylosing spondylitis blood, it appeared, was a TCR beta motif of seven to nine highly homologous variants.

This clonotype occurred a few times. What it binds is unknown. The V gene is TRBV12-3 or TRBV12-4, the J gene TRBJ2-1; 15 positions agree with TRBD2. The sample comprised blood, either unsorted or a sorted T cell fraction (not recorded which). The sequence derives from a male donor with ankylosing spondylitis. CDR3 bases: TGTGCCAGCAGAGCCGGGACTAGCGGGAGGAATGAGCAGTTCTTC. Residues: CASRAGTSGRNEQFF.